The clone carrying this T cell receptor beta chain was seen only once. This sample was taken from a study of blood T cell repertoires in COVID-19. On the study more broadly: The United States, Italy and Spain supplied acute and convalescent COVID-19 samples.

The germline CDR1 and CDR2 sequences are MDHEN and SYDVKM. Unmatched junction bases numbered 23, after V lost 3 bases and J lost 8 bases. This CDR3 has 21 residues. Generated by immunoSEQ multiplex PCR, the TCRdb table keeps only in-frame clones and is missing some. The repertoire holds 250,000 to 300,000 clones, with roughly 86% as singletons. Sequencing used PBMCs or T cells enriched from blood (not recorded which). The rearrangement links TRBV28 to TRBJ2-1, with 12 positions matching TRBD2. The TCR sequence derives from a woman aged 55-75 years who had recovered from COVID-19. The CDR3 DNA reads TGTGCCAGCAGTTTCGGCCTTCGGGTACTAGCGGGAGGAAAGGTTAGGGATGAGCAGTTCTTC. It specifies CASSFGLRVLAGGKVRDEQFF.